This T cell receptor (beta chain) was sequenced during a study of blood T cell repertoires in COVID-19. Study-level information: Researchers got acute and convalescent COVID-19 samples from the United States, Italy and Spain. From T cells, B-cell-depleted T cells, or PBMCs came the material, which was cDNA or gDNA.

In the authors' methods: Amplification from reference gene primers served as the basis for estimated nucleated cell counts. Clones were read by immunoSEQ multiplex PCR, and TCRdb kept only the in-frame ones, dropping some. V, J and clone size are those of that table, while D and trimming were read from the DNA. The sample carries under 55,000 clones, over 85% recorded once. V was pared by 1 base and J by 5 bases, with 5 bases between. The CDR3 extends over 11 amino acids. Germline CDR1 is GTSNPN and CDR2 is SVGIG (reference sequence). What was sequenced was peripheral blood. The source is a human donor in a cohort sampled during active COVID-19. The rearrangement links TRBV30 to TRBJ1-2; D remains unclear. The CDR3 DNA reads TGTGCCTGGAGTGGGAGGTATGGCTACACCTTC. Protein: CAWSGRYGYTF.